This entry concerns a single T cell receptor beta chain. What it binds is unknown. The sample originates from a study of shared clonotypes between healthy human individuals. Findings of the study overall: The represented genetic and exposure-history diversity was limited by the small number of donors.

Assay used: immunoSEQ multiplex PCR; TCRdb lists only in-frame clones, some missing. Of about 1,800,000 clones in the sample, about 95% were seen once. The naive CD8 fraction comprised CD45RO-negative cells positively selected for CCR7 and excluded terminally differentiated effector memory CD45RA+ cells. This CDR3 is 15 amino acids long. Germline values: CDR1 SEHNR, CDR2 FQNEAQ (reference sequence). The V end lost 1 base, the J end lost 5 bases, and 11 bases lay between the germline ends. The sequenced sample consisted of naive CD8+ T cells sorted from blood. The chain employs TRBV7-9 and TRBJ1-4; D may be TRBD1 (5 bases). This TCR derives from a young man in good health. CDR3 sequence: CASSLEYGGNEKLFF. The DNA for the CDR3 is TGTGCCAGCAGCTTAGAATATGGGGGAAATGAAAAACTGTTTTTT.